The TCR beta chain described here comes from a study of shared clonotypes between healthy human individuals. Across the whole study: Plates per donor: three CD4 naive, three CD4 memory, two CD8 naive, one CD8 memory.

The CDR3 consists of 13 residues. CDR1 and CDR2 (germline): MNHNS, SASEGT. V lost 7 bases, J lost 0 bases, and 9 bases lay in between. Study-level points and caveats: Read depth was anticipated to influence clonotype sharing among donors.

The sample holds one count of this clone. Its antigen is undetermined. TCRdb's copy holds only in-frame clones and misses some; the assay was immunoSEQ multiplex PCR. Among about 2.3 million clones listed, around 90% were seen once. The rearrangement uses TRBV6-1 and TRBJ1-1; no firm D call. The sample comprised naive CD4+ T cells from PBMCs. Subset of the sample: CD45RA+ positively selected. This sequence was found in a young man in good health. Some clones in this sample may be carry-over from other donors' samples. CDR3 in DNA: TGTGCCAGCATAAGGGAAATGAACACTGAAGCTTTCTTT. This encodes CASIREMNTEAFF.